The clone carrying this TCR beta chain was seen repeatedly, ten times or more. This sample was included in a study of neurological immune-mediated disorders. Time point given: longitudinal time-point 3. V was shortened by 3 bases and J by 2 bases, with 8 bases between the two germline ends. This CDR3 is built from 14 residues. TCRdb re-called the 5' RACE reads through MiXCR, storing one row per CDR3 protein. This sample carries roughly 53,000 distinct CDR3 sequences, more than 7% of them seen once, and the ten largest clones take 1.9%. The chain couples TRBV12-3 or TRBV12-4 to TRBJ2-1; D is perhaps TRBD1 or TRBD2 (5 bases each). This TCR was recovered from a woman aged 40 to 49 in good health. Source material: PBMCs. The CDR3 here is CASSLWGPYNEQFF. In DNA form, the CDR3 reads TGTGCCAGCAGTTTGTGGGGACCCTACAATGAGCAGTTCTTC.